The source of this T cell receptor (beta chain) is a study of T cells in Graves' hyperthyroidism and ophthalmopathy. This clonotype was detected only once. The antigen is undetermined. Clinical symptoms, serum thyroxine, TRAb, thyroid ultrasound and orbital computed tomography established diagnosis. Researchers took RNA transcripts and amplified the TCR beta CDR3 regions from them. HTBI primers were the set used in a first-round RT-PCR of the TCR CDR3. TCRdb independently ran MiXCR on the multiplex PCR reads; one entry per CDR3 protein. The sample has approximately 700,000 distinct CDR3 sequences, roughly 45% seen once. General study findings and limits: Ophthalmopathy, which appeared later, was predicted by the model a median 6.5 months before onset.

The CDR3 spans 16 residues. Trimming cost V 5 bases and J 3 bases; bases outside gene matches: 9. In germline, CDR1 is ENHRY, CDR2 SYGVKD. The chain carries TRBV10-3 and TRBJ2-7; 11 bases line up with TRBD2. Sequenced input: peripheral blood or thyroid tissue (not recorded which). This sequence originates from an adult man with Graves' disease, either hyperthyroidism or ophthalmopathy (not recorded which). CDR3: CAISQTSGAVSYEQYF. DNA for the CDR3: TGTGCCATCAGTCAGACTAGCGGGGCGGTAAGCTACGAGCAGTACTTC.